The TCR beta chain under discussion was sequenced for a study of blood T cell repertoires in COVID-19. The germline V gene encodes CDR1 LNHDA and CDR2 SQIVND (reference sequence). The CDR3 is made up of 15 amino acids. The V end lost 0 bases, the J end lost 5 bases, and 13 bases lay between the germline ends. TCRdb keeps only in-frame clones here, not all; method: immunoSEQ multiplex PCR. Of about 220,000 clones in the sample, 70% to 90% were seen once. This chain uses TRBV19 with TRBJ1-1, with D possibly being TRBD1 (5 bases). This TCR was recovered from a woman in her 70s with COVID-19, enrolled during active disease. The material sequenced was peripheral blood. CDR3 sequence: CASSIDGGRGTEAFF. The CDR3 bases are TGTGCCAGTAGTATAGATGGGGGGAGAGGGACTGAAGCTTTCTTT.